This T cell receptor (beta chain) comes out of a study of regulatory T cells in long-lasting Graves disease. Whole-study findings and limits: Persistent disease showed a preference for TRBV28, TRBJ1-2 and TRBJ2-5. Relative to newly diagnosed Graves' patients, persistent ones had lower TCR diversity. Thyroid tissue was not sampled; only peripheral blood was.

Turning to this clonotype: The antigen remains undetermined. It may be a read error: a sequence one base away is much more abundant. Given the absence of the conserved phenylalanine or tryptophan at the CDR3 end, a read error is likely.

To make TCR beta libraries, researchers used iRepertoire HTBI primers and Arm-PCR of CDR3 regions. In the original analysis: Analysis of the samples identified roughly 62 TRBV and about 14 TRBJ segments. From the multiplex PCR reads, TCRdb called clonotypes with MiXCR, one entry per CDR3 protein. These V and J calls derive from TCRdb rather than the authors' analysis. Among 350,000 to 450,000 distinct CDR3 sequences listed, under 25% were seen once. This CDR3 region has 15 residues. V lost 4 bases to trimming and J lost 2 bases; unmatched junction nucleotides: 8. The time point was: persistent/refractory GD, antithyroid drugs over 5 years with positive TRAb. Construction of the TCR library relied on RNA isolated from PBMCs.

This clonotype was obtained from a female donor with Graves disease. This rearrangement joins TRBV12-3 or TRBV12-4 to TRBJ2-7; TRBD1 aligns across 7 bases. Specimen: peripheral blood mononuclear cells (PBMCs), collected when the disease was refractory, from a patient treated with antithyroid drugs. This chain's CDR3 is CASSSQGQTAYEQYS. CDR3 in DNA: TGTGCCAGCAGTTCCCAGGGACAGACGGCCTACGAGCAGTACTCC.